The present T cell receptor (beta chain) was sequenced within a study of regulatory T cells in long-lasting Graves disease. General observations from the study: Sharing of public clonotypes was greater in persistent patients (more than 2,500) than in new patients (around 1,000).

Stated time point: persistent/refractory GD, antithyroid drugs over 5 years with positive TRAb. Generation of the TCR library employed RNA extracted from PBMCs. Guidelines of the American Thyroid Association were used to diagnose Graves' disease. The CDR3 runs to 13 residues. Per germline, CDR1 SGHRS and CDR2 YFSETQ. V was clipped by 3 bases and J by 7 bases, with 10 bases between them. Combining iRepertoire HTBI primers with Arm-PCR of CDR3 regions, the authors built TCR beta libraries. Via MiXCR, TCRdb re-called the multiplex PCR reads, giving one row per CDR3 protein. This table has about 460,000 distinct CDR3 sequences, approximately 23% appearing once. The table lists this clonotype with a few counts. Its cognate antigen is unknown.

The sequence came from a female donor with Graves disease. The chain joins TRBV5-1 to TRBJ2-2; perhaps TRBD2 as D (6 bases). The source material was peripheral blood mononuclear cells (PBMCs), sampled when the disease was refractory, from a patient treated with antithyroid drugs. The CDR3 protein is CASSSGGHGELFF. The DNA for the CDR3 is TGCGCCAGCAGCTCTGGAGGGCACGGGGAGCTGTTTTTT.